This TCR beta chain was sequenced in a study of cytomegalovirus exposure and HLA in healthy donors. Background on the study: Genotyping showed roughly 81% of almost 400 donors falling in the Caucasian-associated ancestry cluster.

Nominal health characterized the donors when sampled, though unrecorded immune exposures were likely. This CDR3 has 14 amino acids. Looked up from germline, CDR1 is MNHEY and CDR2 is SVGAGI. Trimming removed 3 bases from V and 2 bases from J, with 10 bases in between. Vbeta (60) and Jbeta (13) primers were used in the PCR. The protocol was immunoSEQ multiplex PCR, while the TCRdb copy is restricted to in-frame clones and leaves out a portion. The table shows about 170,000 clones, with 80% occurring only once. Sequenced material: PBMCs. The chain joins TRBV6-5 to TRBJ1-2; D is possibly TRBD1 (6 bases). This TCR was recovered from a male donor in good health and CMV-seronegative. This CDR3 reads CASSYTGQNYGYTF. DNA for the CDR3: TGTGCCAGCAGTTATACCGGACAGAACTATGGCTACACCTTC.